This T cell receptor beta chain is drawn from a study of post-analysis software for immune sequencing data. Across the study: Both relapsing-remitting and secondary progressive multiple sclerosis featured among the disease courses, as did progressive-relapsing multiple sclerosis. Study observations and caveats: Significantly decreased normalized Chao1 diversity was recorded for multiple sclerosis patients relative to controls. Five or six TRBV segments, TRBV5-6, TRBV5-1 and TRBV20-1 among them, were found more frequent in patients than controls. Pronounced co-clustering by F measure was evident among identically batched samples.

This clonotype was seen only a few times. Its antigen is currently unknown. The authors incorporated unique molecular identifiers into the TCR beta cDNA libraries. TCRdb independently ran MiXCR on the PCR reads; one entry per CDR3 protein. Altogether roughly 800,000 distinct CDR3 sequences are present, roughly 50% being singletons, with the ten largest covering 4.6%. This CDR3 has 14 amino acids. Germline-derived CDR1 and CDR2 are MGHRA and YSYEKL. Trimming removed 1 base at V and 6 bases at J, with 12 bases between. The gene calls are TRBV4-1 and TRBJ1-2; the D gene is possibly TRBD1 (5 bases). This TCR was recovered from a girl under 18 with multiple sclerosis. The sequencing sample was made of blood. The CDR3 sequence is CASSQVAGPDGYTF. The CDR3 DNA follows: TGCGCCAGCAGCCAAGTAGCAGGGCCGGATGGCTACACCTTC.